This T cell receptor beta chain was captured in a study of T cell repertoires in cytomegalovirus infection. As for the study in general: Public TCR beta signatures marked donors with CMV infection and the matching HLA.

In germline, CDR1 is LGHNT, CDR2 FRNRAP. J was trimmed by 1 base and V by 11 bases; bases with no gene match: 6. CDR3 length: 14 amino acids. On this clonotype itself: Its target is not known.

TCRdb processed the reads anew with MiXCR; each CDR3 protein has one entry. Found here are approximately 500,000 distinct CDR3 sequences, about 15% of them singletons; the top ten hold 20% to 30%. Regarding the study as a whole: Adding up the frequency of public TCR beta families identified people who carried CMV plus the relevant HLA. Ex vivo responses were dominated by HLA-C-restricted CMV-specific TCR beta clonotypes.

Sequenced material: CD8+ T cells from PBMCs. The sequence was collected from a human donor in good health (CMV status not recorded). Some clones in this sample may be carry-over from other donors' samples. This sequence joins TRBV12-5 and TRBJ2-2, with TRBD1 matching 8 bases. The CDR3 sequence: CASAGTGNTGELFF. The CDR3 nucleotides are TGTGCTTCGGCCGGGACAGGGAACACCGGGGAGCTGTTTTTT.